Following are 4 T cell receptor beta chains from one sample sequenced in a study of multiple sclerosis patients with progressive multifocal leukoencephalopathy. Some clones are missing from TCRdb's copy, which holds only in-frame ones; the method was immunoSEQ multiplex PCR. The data contain about 30,000 clones, nearly 90% of them seen just once; the ten biggest clones take up roughly 1.3%. Time point reported: approximately 12 months of natalizumab therapy. Source: PBMCs, taken from a patient treated with natalizumab. The receptors stem from a human donor with multiple sclerosis.

The chain recombines TRBV29-1 with TRBJ1-4, with TRBD1 matching 8 bases. Germline V gene sequence: CDR1 SQVTM, CDR2 ANQGSEA. The CDR3 consists of 13 residues. The ends lost 7 bases at V and 7 bases at J; junction bases unmatched: 8. The CDR3 DNA sequence: TGCAGCGCCACCGGGACAGGCTTTGAAAAACTGTTTTTT. This sequence encodes CSATGTGFEKLFF.

This rearrangement joins TRBV30 to TRBJ1-2; TRBD1 agrees at 7 bases. Germline CDR1 reads GTSNPN; CDR2 reads SVGIG (reference sequence). This CDR3 comprises 13 residues. V gave up 1 base and J gave up 4 bases; unmatched junction bases: 3. CDR3 in amino acids: CAWSAGQFYGYTF. In DNA, the CDR3 is TGTGCCTGGAGTGCGGGACAGTTCTATGGCTACACCTTC.

The chain carries TRBV5-4 and TRBJ2-7; D is unresolved. The ends were cut back, 4 bases at V and 6 bases at J, with 20 bases in the middle. The V gene's germline CDR1 is SGHNT and CDR2 YYREEE (reference sequence). CDR3 length equals 15 residues. The CDR3 loop is CASSPRSPVGAEQYF. CDR3 DNA: TGTGCCAGCAGCCCCCGATCTCCCGTTGGCGCCGAGCAGTACTTC.

CDR3 nucleotide sequence: TGTGCCAGCAGCCCACGGGACAGGTCGGCCTACGAGCAGTACTTC. It codes for CASSPRDRSAYEQYF. This sequence joins TRBV5-6 and TRBJ2-7; 8 nucleotides align to TRBD1. The CDR3 contains 15 residues. Germline lookup yields CDR1 SGHDT and CDR2 YYEEEE. With V trimmed by 4 bases and J by 2 bases, 8 bases remained unmatched.